The 32 T cell receptor beta chains given below trace back to one sample, sequenced in a study of blood T cell repertoires in COVID-19. The assay was immunoSEQ multiplex PCR, and TCRdb's table has in-frame clones only and misses some. Of some 200,000 clones in the sample, about nine tenths were seen once. The sample consisted of peripheral blood. The receptors stem from a woman in her forties with acute or convalescent COVID-19.

The chain couples TRBV10-3 to TRBJ1-6, with D unclear. Trimming shortened V by 3 bases and J by 8 bases, and 11 bases separated the two germline ends. The CDR3 consists of 14 residues. CDR1 is ENHRY, CDR2 SYGVKD, per germline. CDR3 protein: CAISDQGRYSPLHF. In DNA form, the CDR3 reads TGTGCCATCAGTGATCAAGGCAGGTATTCACCCCTCCACTTT.

CDR3 sequence (DNA): TGCGCCAGCAGCCAAGGAATCATTCGGCAGGGGGCCGATCAGCCCCAGCATTTT. It encodes CASSQGIIRQGADQPQHF. V and J are TRBV4-1 and TRBJ1-5; 8 nucleotides line up with TRBD1. The CDR3 is 18 residues long. The ends lost 1 base at V and 5 bases at J; junction bases unmatched: 13. Germline loops: CDR1 MGHRA, CDR2 YSYEKL.

The chain uses TRBV19 and TRBJ1-2; 10 positions match TRBD1. Germline CDR1 is LNHDA and CDR2 is SQIVND (reference sequence). J gave up 8 bases and V 6 bases, and 9 bases lay outside the gene matches. The CDR3 totals 14 residues. CDR3 sequence reads: CASSLLRDRGGYTF. DNA for the CDR3: TGTGCCAGTAGCCTACTCCGGGACAGGGGCGGCTACACCTTC.

This sequence joins TRBV27 and TRBJ2-7; D is uncertain. Germline CDR1 is MNHEY and CDR2 is SMNVEV (reference sequence). Trimming shortened V by 4 bases and J by 9 bases, and 4 bases separated the two germline ends. The CDR3 consists of 9 residues. CDR3: CASSSLQYV. The CDR3 DNA reads TGTGCCAGCAGTTCATTGCAGTACGTC.

V is TRBV2 and J is TRBJ1-1; D may be TRBD1 (5 bases). The germline V gene has CDR1 SNHLY and CDR2 FYNNEI. Trimming shortened V by 6 bases and J by 2 bases, and 10 bases separated the two germline ends. This CDR3 comprises 13 residues. The CDR3 DNA reads as TGTGCCAGCAGCAGAGACAGTAACACTGAAGCTTTCTTT. It is translated as CASSRDSNTEAFF.

V and J are TRBV27 and TRBJ1-1; D call uncertain. From germline, CDR1 is MNHEY and CDR2 SMNVEV (reference sequence). V was pared by 3 bases and J by 1 base, with 6 bases between. CDR3 length: 13 amino acids. In nucleotides, the CDR3 is TGTGCCAGCAGTTTTTCAGGGAACACTGAAGCTTTCTTT. Translating gives CASSFSGNTEAFF.

V usage is TRBV29-1 and J usage is TRBJ1-2; maybe TRBD1 (5 bases). CDR1 is SQVTM and CDR2 is ANQGSEA in the germline V gene. The V and J ends lost 8 bases and 6 bases respectively, with 13 bases between them. The CDR3 is 11 residues long. The CDR3, as DNA: TGCAGCCTAATGGAGGGACATGGCTACACCTTC. It translates to CSLMEGHGYTF.

The chain is built from TRBV6-5 and TRBJ1-2, with TRBD1 matching over 7 bases. The CDR3 contains 13 residues. V was pared by 2 bases and J by 6 bases, with 3 bases of the junction left unmatched. CDR1 and CDR2 from the germline V gene are MNHEY and SVGAGI. The CDR3 is CASSYTGVNGYTF. The CDR3 coding sequence is TGTGCCAGCAGTTACACAGGGGTCAATGGCTACACCTTC.

The chain carries TRBV19 and TRBJ1-2; 7 bases line up with TRBD1. The trim removed 10 bases at V and 5 bases at J, leaving 4 bases unmatched. The CDR3 is 11 residues long. Germline loops: CDR1 LNHDA, CDR2 SQIVND (reference sequence). This CDR3 reads CAIQQGYGYTF. The DNA of the CDR3 is TGTGCCATCCAACAGGGGTATGGCTACACCTTC. The entire variable domain, with the rest obtained from reference TRBV19 and TRBJ1-2, is as follows: DGGITQSPKYLFRKEGQNVTLSCEQNLNHDAMYWYRQDPGQGLRLIYYSQIVNDFQKGDIAEGYSVSREKKESFPLTVTSAQKNPTAFYLCAIQQGYGYTFGSGTRLTVV.

This rearrangement joins TRBV2 to TRBJ1-2, with TRBD1 matching 8 bases. The CDR3 has 15 amino acids. V lost 8 bases and J lost 0; bases outside the gene matches: 8. Germline lookup yields CDR1 SNHLY and CDR2 FYNNEI. This chain's CDR3 is CASPVVGQANYGYTF. DNA for the CDR3: TGTGCCAGCCCTGTAGTGGGACAGGCTAACTATGGCTACACCTTC.

The CDR3 nucleotides are TGTGCCAGCAGTACGACTCCTAGCTCCTATAATTCACCCCTCCACTTT. This codes for CASSTTPSSYNSPLHF. The V call is TRBV27, the J call TRBJ1-6; no definite D call. Germline V gene lookup returns CDR1 MNHEY and CDR2 SMNVEV (reference sequence). The CDR3 consists of 16 residues. V gave up 5 bases and J gave up 0 bases, with 11 bases separating them.

This chain uses TRBV5-1 with TRBJ1-4, with 7 bases aligning to TRBD1. Losses at the gene ends were 0 bases for V and 3 bases for J; bases not matched to a gene: 8. Germline V gene sequence: CDR1 SGHRS, CDR2 YFSETQ. The CDR3 has 17 residues. The DNA for the CDR3 is TGCGCCAGCAGCTTGGCGCCAGGGGGGTTTTCTAATGAAAAACTGTTTTTT. Translation gives CASSLAPGGFSNEKLFF. Combining the CDR3 with reference TRBV5-1 and TRBJ1-4 gives the whole variable domain KAGVTQTPRYLIKTRGQQVTLSCSPISGHRSVSWYQQTPGQGLQFLFEYFSETQRNKGNFPGRFSGRQFSNSRSEMNVSTLELGDSALYLCASSLAPGGFSNEKLFFGSGTQLSVL.

The genes are TRBV5-4 and TRBJ1-2; TRBD1 is a possible D gene (6 bases). CDR1 and CDR2 (germline): SGHNT, YYREEE (reference sequence). Trimming stripped 2 bases from V and 7 bases from J, with 18 bases between. This CDR3 region has 15 residues. CDR3 in amino acids: CASSLGRDNWGGYTF. The CDR3 region has the DNA TGTGCCAGCAGCTTAGGCCGGGACAACTGGGGTGGCTACACCTTC.

The J gene is TRBJ2-3, the V gene TRBV4-1; 11 bases align to TRBD2. Trimming at V came to 0 bases and at J to 2 bases, leaving 13 bases not matched to a gene. This CDR3 comprises 20 residues. The germline gives CDR1 MGHRA, CDR2 YSYEKL. The CDR3 DNA is TGCGCCAGCAGCCAAGATTGGTCTAGCGGGGGGCTCCGCATCACAGATACGCAGTATTTT. Translation: CASSQDWSSGGLRITDTQYF.

The gene calls are TRBV6-5 and TRBJ1-5; 7 bases line up with TRBD1. This CDR3 has 14 amino acids. V dropped 6 bases and J dropped 4; count of bases not matched to a gene: 6. Germline V gene sequence: CDR1 MNHEY, CDR2 SVGAGI. The CDR3 sequence is CASRLGQINQPQHF. In nucleotides, the CDR3 is TGTGCCAGCAGGTTGGGACAGATTAATCAGCCCCAGCATTTT.

The genes are TRBV27 and TRBJ2-2; 7 bases line up with TRBD1. V dropped 1 base and J dropped 1; count of bases not matched to a gene: 0. The CDR3 runs 15 residues. CDR1 and CDR2 from the germline V gene are MNHEY and SMNVEV (reference sequence). The CDR3 DNA reads TGTGCCAGCAGTTTATACAGGGGGAACACCGGGGAGCTGTTTTTT. Protein product: CASSLYRGNTGELFF.

The chain is built from TRBV4-1 and TRBJ1-2; TRBD1 aligns across 9 bases. The J segment lost 7 bases and the V segment lost 3 bases, leaving 6 bases of the junction unmatched. CDR3 size: 14 residues. Per the germline V gene, CDR1 is MGHRA and CDR2 is YSYEKL. The chain's CDR3 is CASSHVQGAGGYTF. The CDR3, as DNA: TGCGCCAGCAGCCATGTACAGGGGGCTGGTGGCTACACCTTC.

V usage is TRBV7-6 and J usage is TRBJ2-1; 8 positions match TRBD2. V lost 5 bases, J lost 4 bases, and 10 bases stayed unmatched. Looked up from germline, CDR1 is SGHVS and CDR2 is FNYEAQ. The CDR3 sequence is 16 residues long. The CDR3 DNA sequence: TGTGCCAGCAGCCCCCGTGCAAGCGGGGGATACAATGAGCAGTTCTTC. It specifies CASSPRASGGYNEQFF.

The chain has TRBV6-5 and TRBJ1-1, with unresolved D. The CDR3 covers 14 residues. V was trimmed by 0 bases and J by 8 bases, leaving 13 bases between them. Germline-derived CDR1 and CDR2 are MNHEY and SVGAGI. The CDR3 spells CASSYSRLEIEAFF. Here the CDR3 DNA reads TGTGCCAGCAGTTACTCGCGGTTGGAGATAGAAGCTTTCTTT.

V and J are TRBV2 and TRBJ1-3; tentatively, D is TRBD1 (6 bases). The CDR3 is 12 residues long. CDR1 and CDR2 from the germline V gene are SNHLY and FYNNEI. Trimming took 6 bases from V and 8 from J, leaving 11 bases between them. CDR3 nucleotides: TGTGCCAGCAGGCAGGGGCTTGACACCATATATTTT. Translated, it gives CASRQGLDTIYF.

This clone occurred once. The chain is built from TRBV6-1 and TRBJ1-6; D gene ambiguous. CDR3 size: 14 residues. The V gene's germline CDR1 is MNHNS and CDR2 SASEGT. Trimming removed 1 base from V and 7 bases from J, with 8 bases in between. CDR3 region: CASSEGPGNSPLHF. The DNA of the CDR3 is TGTGCCAGCAGTGAAGGCCCCGGGAATTCACCCCTCCACTTT.

This rearrangement joins TRBV29-1 to TRBJ1-1, with D possibly TRBD1 on 5 matching bases. V shed 6 bases and J shed 3 bases, with 11 bases lying between them. CDR3 size: 12 residues. CDR1 is SQVTM, CDR2 ANQGSEA, per germline. The DNA for the CDR3 is TGCAGCGTGTCGTTACAGGACACTGAAGCTTTCTTT. Translation: CSVSLQDTEAFF.

The J gene is TRBJ1-5, the V gene TRBV7-6, with D uncertain. Trimming removed 0 bases from V and 9 bases from J, with 9 bases in between. Germline V gives CDR1 SGHVS, CDR2 FNYEAQ. The CDR3 length is 13 residues. In nucleotides, the CDR3 is TGTGCCAGCAGCTTAGCAGAGGGCCTGCCCCAGCATTTT. Residues: CASSLAEGLPQHF.

The J gene is TRBJ2-5, the V gene TRBV7-9; 8 nucleotides agree with TRBD2. The CDR3 totals 15 residues. J gave up 5 bases and V 6 bases, and 11 bases lay outside the gene matches. Germline V gene lookup returns CDR1 SEHNR and CDR2 FQNEAQ (reference sequence). The CDR3 protein is CASSHPLGGGETQYF. The CDR3 DNA is TGTGCCAGCAGTCACCCCCTCGGGGGGGGCGAGACCCAGTACTTC.

This sequence joins TRBV27 and TRBJ2-7, with 7 bases lining up with TRBD2. This CDR3 is built from 15 residues. Trimming cost V 0 bases and J 0 bases; bases outside gene matches: 2. Germline V CDR1 and CDR2: MNHEY, SMNVEV (reference sequence). Here the CDR3 DNA reads TGTGCCAGCAGTTTATCGGGGGGGAGCTCCTACGAGCAGTACGTC. This encodes CASSLSGGSSYEQYV.

The chain carries TRBV19 and TRBJ1-5; D unclear. This CDR3 contains 15 residues. Trimming pared 1 base from V and 4 bases from J, leaving 11 bases between. The germline gives CDR1 LNHDA, CDR2 SQIVND (reference sequence). CDR3 sequence: CASSIVYPGNQPQHF. The CDR3 coding sequence is TGTGCCAGTAGTATAGTATATCCGGGGAATCAGCCCCAGCATTTT.

V usage is TRBV9 and J usage is TRBJ2-6, with D tentatively TRBD1 (6 bases). This CDR3 has 20 residues. CDR1 and CDR2 (germline): SGDLS, YYNGEE. V lost 0 bases, J lost 0 bases, and 19 bases lay in between. CDR3: CASSVGDRLALSSGANVLTF. Here the CDR3 DNA reads TGTGCCAGCAGCGTAGGAGACAGGCTGGCCCTCAGCTCTGGGGCCAACGTCCTGACTTTC.

V and J are TRBV2 and TRBJ1-2; TRBD1 aligns across 9 bases. The CDR3 spans 13 residues. Germline trimming cut 7 bases from V and 3 bases from J; bases unmatched to any gene: 3. Germline V gene sequence: CDR1 SNHLY, CDR2 FYNNEI. CDR3: CASTRTGDYGYTF. CDR3 sequence (DNA): TGTGCCAGCACCCGGACAGGGGACTATGGCTACACCTTC.

V usage is TRBV27 and J usage is TRBJ2-1, with 10 nucleotides matching TRBD1. The CDR3 consists of 15 residues. Germline lookup yields CDR1 MNHEY and CDR2 SMNVEV (reference sequence). V was clipped by 3 bases and J by 5 bases; unmatched bases: 4. CDR3 bases: TGTGCCAGCAGTTTGCTTGGACAGGGGGACAATGAGCAGTTCTTC. Translation gives CASSLLGQGDNEQFF.

This chain connects TRBV6-1 to TRBJ2-7, with D possibly matching TRBD2 (5 bases). Germline V CDR1 and CDR2: MNHNS, SASEGT. This CDR3 is 14 amino acids long. Trimming shortened V by 3 bases and J by 3 bases, and 12 bases separated the two germline ends. CDR3 protein: CASSDVRGLYEQYV. The CDR3 bases are TGTGCCAGCAGTGACGTACGAGGGCTCTACGAGCAGTACGTC.

The genes are TRBV28 and TRBJ1-3, with no clear D. Trimming pared 2 bases from V and 3 bases from J, leaving 8 bases between. Germline V CDR1 and CDR2: MDHEN, SYDVKM. This CDR3 contains 14 residues. The CDR3 DNA follows: TGTGCCAGCAGTTTAACAGCAAGTGGAAACACCATATATTTT. Translation gives CASSLTASGNTIYF. The full variable domain, with the rest looked up from reference TRBV28 and TRBJ1-3, is DVKVTQSSRYLVKRTGEKVFLECVQDMDHENMFWYRQDPGLGLRLIYFSYDVKMKEKGDIPEGYSVSREKKERFSLILESASTNQTSMYLCASSLTASGNTIYFGEGSWLTVV.

In this sample, this clone turned up once. The rearrangement joins TRBV18 to TRBJ1-2; D is possibly TRBD1 (5 bases). This CDR3 has 14 residues. In germline, CDR1 is KGHSH, CDR2 LQKENI. The V and J ends lost 0 bases and 5 bases respectively, with 10 bases between them. The CDR3 loop is CASSPPGHPYGYTF. The CDR3, as DNA: TGTGCCAGCTCACCACCCGGACACCCGTATGGCTACACCTTC.